Included here is one T cell receptor (beta chain) sequence, with context. These data are taken from a study of blood T cell repertoires in COVID-19. Study-wide context: PBMCs, B-cell-depleted T cells, or T cells were the source of the cDNA or gDNA that made up the material.

Recovered status in Cohort 3 required two negative PCRs, clearance, or symptom resolution. Original processing methods: The authors estimated nucleated cell counts from reference gene primer amplification. TCRdb's copy holds only in-frame clones and misses some; the assay was immunoSEQ multiplex PCR. The DNA gave D and trimming, while V, J and clone size come from that table. The table includes approximately 200,000 clones, about 85% detected once. The V gene end was trimmed by 1 base and the J gene end by 8 bases; junction bases not matched to a gene: 4. Germline CDR1 reads MNHNS; CDR2 reads SASEGT. This CDR3 has 15 amino acids.

The rearrangement uses TRBV6-1 and TRBJ2-1; 11 bases agree with TRBD2. Sequencing was done on a sample of PBMCs or T cells enriched from blood (not recorded which). This TCR derives from a woman aged 25 to 39 who had recovered from COVID-19. The CDR3 DNA reads as TGTGCCAGCAGTGAAGGAGCTAGCGGGAGGTATGAGCAGTTCTTC. Translating gives CASSEGASGRYEQFF.